Detailed here is one T cell receptor beta chain. Method: immunoSEQ multiplex PCR; TCRdb's copy keeps in-frame clones and lacks some. The table lists 57,000 or so clones, about 92% of them singletons, with 0.62% in the top ten. Per germline, CDR1 LNHDA and CDR2 SQIVND (reference sequence). The V gene lost 6 bases and the J gene lost 7 bases, with 22 bases spanning the gap. The CDR3 covers 15 residues. The data stem from a study of OX40 agonist ivuxolimab in advanced cancers. Study-wide context: Having had anti-PD-1, anti-PD-L1 or anti-CTLA-4 therapy before was allowed, and around 44% had some. Two patients with cutaneous melanoma and one with hepatocellular carcinoma, three in total, showed partial responses.

The V call is TRBV19, the J call TRBJ2-7, with D perhaps matching TRBD1 (6 bases). The sequencing used CD4+ or CD8+ T cells sorted from blood, collected in a trial of the OX40 agonist ivuxolimab. The clonotype originates from an adult with an advanced solid tumor such as melanoma, head and neck, liver or kidney cancer. This CDR3 is CASSDSGTSHEEQYF. CDR3 nucleotide sequence: TGTGCCAGTAGCGACAGTGGGACATCCCACGAAGAGCAGTACTTC.